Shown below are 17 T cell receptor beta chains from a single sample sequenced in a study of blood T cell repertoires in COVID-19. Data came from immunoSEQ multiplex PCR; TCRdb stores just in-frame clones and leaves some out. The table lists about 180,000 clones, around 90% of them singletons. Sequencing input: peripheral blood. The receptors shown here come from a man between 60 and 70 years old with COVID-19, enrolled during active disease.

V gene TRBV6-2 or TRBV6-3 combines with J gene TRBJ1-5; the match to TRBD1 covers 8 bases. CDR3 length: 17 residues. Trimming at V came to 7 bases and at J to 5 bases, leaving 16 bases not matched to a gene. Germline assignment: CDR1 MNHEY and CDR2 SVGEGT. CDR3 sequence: CASTPIGQGRVYQPQHF. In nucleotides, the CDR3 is TGTGCCAGCACCCCCATAGGACAGGGCCGAGTATATCAGCCCCAGCATTTT.

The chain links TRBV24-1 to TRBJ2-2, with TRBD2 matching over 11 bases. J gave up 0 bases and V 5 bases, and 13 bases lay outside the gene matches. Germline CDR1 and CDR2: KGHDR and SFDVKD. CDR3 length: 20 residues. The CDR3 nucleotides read TGTGCCACCAGTGTTAAACCCGGGACTAGCGGAAATGCGAACACCGGGGAGCTGTTTTTT. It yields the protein CATSVKPGTSGNANTGELFF.

In DNA form, the CDR3 reads TGTGCCAGTGTGGGCACCATCTCTGGAAACACCATATATTTT. Protein product: CASVGTISGNTIYF. J is TRBJ1-3 and V is TRBV19, with D unresolved. Deletions cut 8 bases from V and 0 bases from J, with 11 bases between. The CDR3 covers 14 residues. Per the germline V gene, CDR1 is LNHDA and CDR2 is SQIVND (reference sequence).

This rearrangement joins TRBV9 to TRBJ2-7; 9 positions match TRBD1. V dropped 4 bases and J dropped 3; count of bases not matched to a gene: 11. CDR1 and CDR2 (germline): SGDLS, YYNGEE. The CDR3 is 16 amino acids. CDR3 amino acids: CASSRNDRGAFYEQYF. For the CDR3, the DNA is TGTGCCAGCAGCCGGAATGACAGGGGGGCCTTCTACGAGCAGTACTTC.

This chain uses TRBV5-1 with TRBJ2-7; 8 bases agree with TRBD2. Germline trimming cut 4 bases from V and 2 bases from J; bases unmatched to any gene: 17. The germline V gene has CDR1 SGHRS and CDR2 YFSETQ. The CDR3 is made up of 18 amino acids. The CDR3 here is CASSRTGTSTPGTYEQYF. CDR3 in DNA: TGCGCCAGCAGCAGAACCGGGACTAGTACTCCCGGGACCTACGAGCAGTACTTC.

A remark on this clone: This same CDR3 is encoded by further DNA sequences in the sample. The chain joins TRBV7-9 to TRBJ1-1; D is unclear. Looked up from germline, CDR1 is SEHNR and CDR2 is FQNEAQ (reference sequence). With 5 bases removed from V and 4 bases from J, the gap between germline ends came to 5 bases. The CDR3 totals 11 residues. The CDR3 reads CASSLLTEAFF. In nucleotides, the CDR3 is TGTGCCAGCAGCCTCCTCACTGAAGCTTTCTTT.

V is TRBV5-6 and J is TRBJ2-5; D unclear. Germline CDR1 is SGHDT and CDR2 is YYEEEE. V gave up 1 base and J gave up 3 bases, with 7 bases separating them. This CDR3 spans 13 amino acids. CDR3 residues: CASSLYSEETQYF. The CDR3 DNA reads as TGTGCCAGCAGCTTGTACAGTGAAGAGACCCAGTACTTC. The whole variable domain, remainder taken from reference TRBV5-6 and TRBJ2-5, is DAGVTQSPTHLIKTRGQQVTLRCSPKSGHDTVSWYQQALGQGPQFIFQYYEEEERQRGNFPDRFSGHQFPNYSSELNVNALLLGDSALYLCASSLYSEETQYFGPGTRLLVL.

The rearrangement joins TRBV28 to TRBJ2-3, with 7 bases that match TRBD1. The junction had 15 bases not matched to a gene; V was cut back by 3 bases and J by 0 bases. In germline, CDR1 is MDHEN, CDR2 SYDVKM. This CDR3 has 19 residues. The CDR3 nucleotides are TGTGCCAGCAGTTTTTTCCTCCGCCAAACAGGGGACAGCACAGATACGCAGTATTTT. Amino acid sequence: CASSFFLRQTGDSTDTQYF.

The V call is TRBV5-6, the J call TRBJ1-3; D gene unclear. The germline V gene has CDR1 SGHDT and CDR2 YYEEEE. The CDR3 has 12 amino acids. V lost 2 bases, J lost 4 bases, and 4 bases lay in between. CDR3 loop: CASSLQGNTIYF. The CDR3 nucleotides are TGTGCCAGCAGCTTACAGGGAAACACCATATATTTT.

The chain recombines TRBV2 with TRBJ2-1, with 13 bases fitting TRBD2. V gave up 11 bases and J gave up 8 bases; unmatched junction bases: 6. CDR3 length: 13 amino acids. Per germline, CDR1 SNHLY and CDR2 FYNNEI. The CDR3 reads CAGLAGVVYEQFF. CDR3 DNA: TGTGCCGGACTAGCGGGAGTGGTTTATGAGCAGTTCTTC. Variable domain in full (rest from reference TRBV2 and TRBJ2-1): EPEVTQTPSHQVTQMGQEVILRCVPISNHLYFYWYRQILGQKVEFLVSFYNNEISEKSEIFDDQFSVERPDGSNFTLKIRSTKLEDSAMYFCAGLAGVVYEQFFGPGTRLTVL.

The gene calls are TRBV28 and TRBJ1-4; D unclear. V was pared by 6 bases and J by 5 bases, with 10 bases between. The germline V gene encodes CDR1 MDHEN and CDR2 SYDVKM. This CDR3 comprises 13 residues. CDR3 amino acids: CASRRPGNEKLFF. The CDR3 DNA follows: TGTGCCAGCAGACGCCCGGGGAATGAAAAACTGTTTTTT.

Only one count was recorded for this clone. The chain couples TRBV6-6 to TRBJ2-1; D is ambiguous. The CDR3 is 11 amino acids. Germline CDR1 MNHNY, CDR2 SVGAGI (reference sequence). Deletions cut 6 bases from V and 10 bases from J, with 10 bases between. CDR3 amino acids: CASSYAREQFF. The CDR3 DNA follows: TGTGCCAGCAGCTATGCGAGAGAGCAGTTCTTC.

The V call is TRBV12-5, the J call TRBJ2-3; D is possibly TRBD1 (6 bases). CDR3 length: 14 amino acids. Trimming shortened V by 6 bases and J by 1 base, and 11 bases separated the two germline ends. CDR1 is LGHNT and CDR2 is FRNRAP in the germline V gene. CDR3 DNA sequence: TGTGCTAGTGGGGGGACACTCCGCACAGATACGCAGTATTTT. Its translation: CASGGTLRTDTQYF.

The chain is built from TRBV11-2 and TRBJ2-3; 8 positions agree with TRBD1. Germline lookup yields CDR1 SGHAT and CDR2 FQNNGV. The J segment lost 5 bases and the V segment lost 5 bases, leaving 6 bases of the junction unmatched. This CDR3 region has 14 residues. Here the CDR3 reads CASSQQGVGDTQYF. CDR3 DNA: TGTGCCAGCAGCCAACAGGGGGTGGGAGATACGCAGTATTTT.

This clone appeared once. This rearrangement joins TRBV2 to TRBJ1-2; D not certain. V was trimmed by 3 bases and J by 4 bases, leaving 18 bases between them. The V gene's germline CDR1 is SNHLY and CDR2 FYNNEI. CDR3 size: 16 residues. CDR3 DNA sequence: TGTGCCAGCAGTGAGTTCCGGGTCATCGAGCTCTATGGCTACACCTTC. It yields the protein CASSEFRVIELYGYTF.

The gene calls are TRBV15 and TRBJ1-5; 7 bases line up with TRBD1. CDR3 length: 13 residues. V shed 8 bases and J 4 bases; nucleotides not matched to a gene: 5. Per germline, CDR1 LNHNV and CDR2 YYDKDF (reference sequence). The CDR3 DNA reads TGTGCCACCTGTCGGGACAGTAATCAGCCCCAGCATTTT. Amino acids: CATCRDSNQPQHF.

The CDR3, as DNA: TGTGCCAGCAGACGGACACTGGGTAGAGAAAAACTGTTTTTT. Its protein product is CASRRTLGREKLFF. The chain uses TRBV28 and TRBJ1-4; tentatively, D is TRBD1 (5 bases). V was pared by 6 bases and J by 8 bases, with 16 bases between. This CDR3 is 14 amino acids long. The germline V gene has CDR1 MDHEN and CDR2 SYDVKM. Combining the CDR3 with reference TRBV28 and TRBJ1-4 gives the whole variable domain DVKVTQSSRYLVKRTGEKVFLECVQDMDHENMFWYRQDPGLGLRLIYFSYDVKMKEKGDIPEGYSVSREKKERFSLILESASTNQTSMYLCASRRTLGREKLFFGSGTQLSVL.